The rows below give T cell receptor beta chains drawn from one sample of a study of regulatory T cells in long-lasting Graves disease. TCRdb redid the calling of the multiplex PCR reads with MiXCR, one entry per CDR3 protein. The table lists under 450,000 distinct CDR3 sequences, less than 25% of them singletons. The sequencing used peripheral blood mononuclear cells (PBMCs), collected when the disease was refractory, from a patient treated with antithyroid drugs. These receptors were obtained from a female donor with Graves disease. CDR3s include the opening cysteine and the closing phenylalanine or tryptophan. The order of the fields is J gene, V gene, clone size, D gene, CDR3 protein, CDR3 DNA. A D gene is named only where the DNA matches it firmly. Part of the rows lack a size; the others show once, few, many or a class for expanded clones.

J gene: TRBJ2-7
V gene: TRBV7-9
clone size: .
D gene: .
CDR3 protein: CASSPSGVGIYEQYF
CDR3 DNA: TGTGCCAGCTCCCCTTCGGGAGTGGGGATCTACGAGCAGTACTTC

J gene: TRBJ2-2
V gene: TRBV18
clone size: .
D gene: .
CDR3 protein: CASSFANTGELFF
CDR3 DNA: TGTGCCAGCTCATTTGCGAACACCGGGGAGCTGTTTTTT

J gene: TRBJ2-7
V gene: TRBV27
clone size: .
D gene: .
CDR3 protein: CASKVGRGIYEQYF
CDR3 DNA: TGTGCCAGCAAAGTCGGCAGGGGAATCTACGAGCAGTACTTC

J gene: TRBJ1-1
V gene: TRBV2
clone size: many
D gene: .
CDR3 protein: CASIVGGLNTEAFF
CDR3 DNA: TGTGCCAGCATCGTTGGGGGGTTGAACACTGAAGCTTTCTTT

J gene: TRBJ2-5
V gene: TRBV2
clone size: many
D gene: TRBD2
CDR3 protein: CASNQGPSGKKETQYF
CDR3 DNA: TGTGCCAGTAACCAGGGGCCTAGCGGGAAGAAAGAGACCCAGTACTTC

J gene: TRBJ2-2
V gene: TRBV30
clone size: .
D gene: TRBD2
CDR3 protein: CAWRAGTRGFGELFF
CDR3 DNA: TGTGCCTGGAGGGCCGGGACTAGAGGATTTGGGGAGCTGTTTTTT

J gene: TRBJ2-3
V gene: TRBV20-1
clone size: .
D gene: .
CDR3 protein: CSATPGAAGTDTQYF
CDR3 DNA: TGCAGTGCTACCCCAGGGGCGGCCGGCACAGATACGCAGTATTTT

J gene: TRBJ1-6
V gene: TRBV4-3
clone size: .
D gene: .
CDR3 protein: CASSRTGAYYNSPLHF
CDR3 DNA: TGCGCCAGCAGCAGGACGGGTGCATACTATAATTCACCCCTCCACTTT

J gene: TRBJ2-2
V gene: TRBV28
clone size: .
D gene: TRBD2
CDR3 protein: CASSFSGGEENTGELFF
CDR3 DNA: TGTGCCAGCAGCTTCAGTGGGGGGGAGGAAAACACCGGGGAGCTGTTTTTT

J gene: TRBJ2-7
V gene: TRBV2
clone size: many
D gene: .
CDR3 protein: CASKEGSTSYEQYF
CDR3 DNA: TGTGCCAGCAAGGAAGGATCCACGAGCTACGAGCAGTACTTC

J gene: TRBJ1-5
V gene: TRBV24-1
clone size: many
D gene: .
CDR3 protein: CATSDSISRPQHF
CDR3 DNA: TGTGCCACCAGTGATTCGATCTCGCGACCCCAGCATTTT

J gene: TRBJ2-7
V gene: TRBV6-2/TRBV6-3
clone size: .
D gene: .
CDR3 protein: CASKPGRLGQYEQYF
CDR3 DNA: TGTGCCAGCAAACCGGGGCGCCTAGGGCAATACGAGCAGTACTTC

J gene: TRBJ2-2
V gene: TRBV7-2
clone size: .
D gene: .
CDR3 protein: CASSLIPAPNTGELFF
CDR3 DNA: TGTGCCAGCAGCTTAATTCCAGCCCCGAACACCGGGGAGCTGTTTTTT

J gene: TRBJ1-1
V gene: TRBV9
clone size: .
D gene: TRBD1
CDR3 protein: CASNPTGDRGDEAFF
CDR3 DNA: TGTGCCAGCAACCCTACTGGGGACAGGGGCGATGAAGCTTTCTTT

J gene: TRBJ2-7
V gene: TRBV29-1
clone size: few
D gene: .
CDR3 protein: CSVPSTSGTYGKQYF
CDR3 DNA: TGCAGCGTTCCCTCGACTTCCGGGACCTATGGGAAGCAGTACTTC

J gene: TRBJ1-1
V gene: TRBV5-1
clone size: few
D gene: .
CDR3 protein: CASRGRDGLNTEAFF
CDR3 DNA: TGCGCCAGCAGGGGCCGGGACGGTCTGAACACTGAAGCTTTCTTT

J gene: TRBJ2-7
V gene: TRBV29-1
clone size: few
D gene: TRBD1
CDR3 protein: CSVVDRGASYEQYF
CDR3 DNA: TGCAGCGTTGTAGACAGGGGGGCATCCTACGAGCAGTACTTC

J gene: TRBJ2-1
V gene: TRBV27
clone size: .
D gene: .
CDR3 protein: CASSLFGAYNEQFF
CDR3 DNA: TGTGCCAGCAGTTTATTCGGGGCCTACAATGAGCAGTTCTTC

J gene: TRBJ1-1
V gene: TRBV11-2
clone size: few
D gene: .
CDR3 protein: CASSLKAAREAFF
CDR3 DNA: TGTGCCAGCAGCTTAAAGGCAGCCCGTGAAGCTTTCTTT

J gene: TRBJ2-7
V gene: TRBV9
clone size: .
D gene: .
CDR3 protein: CASSVGGKVPDEQYF
CDR3 DNA: TGTGCCAGCAGCGTAGGCGGGAAGGTCCCCGACGAGCAGTACTTC

J gene: TRBJ2-2
V gene: TRBV5-1
clone size: many
D gene: .
CDR3 protein: CASSLSAGDTGELFF
CDR3 DNA: TGCGCCAGCAGCTTGTCGGCAGGCGACACCGGGGAGCTGTTTTTT

J gene: TRBJ2-7
V gene: TRBV20-1
clone size: .
D gene: .
CDR3 protein: CSARDPGTIDYEQYF
CDR3 DNA: TGCAGTGCTAGAGATCCCGGGACAATCGACTACGAGCAGTACTTC

J gene: TRBJ1-1
V gene: TRBV4-2
clone size: few
D gene: .
CDR3 protein: CASSQENRDGTEAFF
CDR3 DNA: TGTGCCAGCAGCCAAGAGAACAGGGATGGTACTGAAGCTTTCTTT

J gene: TRBJ1-1
V gene: TRBV27
clone size: many
D gene: .
CDR3 protein: CASSLESVGTEAFF
CDR3 DNA: TGTGCCAGCAGTCTGGAATCCGTGGGCACTGAAGCTTTCTTT

J gene: TRBJ2-7
V gene: TRBV6-1
clone size: many
D gene: TRBD2
CDR3 protein: CASTIGTSGKVSYEQYF
CDR3 DNA: TGTGCCAGCACCATAGGGACTAGCGGGAAAGTCTCCTACGAGCAGTACTTC

J gene: TRBJ2-2
V gene: TRBV11-1
clone size: .
D gene: .
CDR3 protein: CASSLTPGPNTGELFF
CDR3 DNA: TGTGCCAGCAGCTTGACGCCAGGACCGAACACCGGGGAGCTGTTTTTT

J gene: TRBJ1-1
V gene: TRBV6-1
clone size: many
D gene: .
CDR3 protein: CASQQGRMTEAFF
CDR3 DNA: TGTGCCAGCCAACAGGGTAGGATGACTGAAGCTTTCTTT

J gene: TRBJ1-2
V gene: TRBV7-9
clone size: .
D gene: .
CDR3 protein: CASSVSPLGYGYTF
CDR3 DNA: TGTGCCAGCAGCGTGAGCCCACTTGGGTATGGCTACACCTTC

J gene: TRBJ2-7
V gene: TRBV6-1
clone size: many
D gene: .
CDR3 protein: CASSDFGTGTYEQYF
CDR3 DNA: TGTGCCAGCAGTGATTTCGGGACGGGGACCTACGAGCAGTACTTC

J gene: TRBJ2-2
V gene: TRBV9
clone size: few
D gene: .
CDR3 protein: CASSAGTQQELFF
CDR3 DNA: TGTGCCAGCAGCGCGGGGACTCAACAGGAGCTGTTTTTT

J gene: TRBJ2-7
V gene: TRBV6-1
clone size: .
D gene: TRBD1
CDR3 protein: CASSSGQGAFMGQYF
CDR3 DNA: TGTGCCAGCAGCTCCGGACAGGGGGCATTTATGGGGCAGTACTTC

J gene: TRBJ2-2
V gene: TRBV5-1
clone size: .
D gene: .
CDR3 protein: CASSLVGGVGTGELFF
CDR3 DNA: TGCGCCAGCAGCTTGGTAGGGGGAGTTGGCACCGGGGAGCTGTTTTTT

J gene: TRBJ1-1
V gene: TRBV19
clone size: few
D gene: .
CDR3 protein: CASSTDFRNTEAFF
CDR3 DNA: TGTGCCAGTAGTACTGACTTCCGAAACACTGAAGCTTTCTTT

J gene: TRBJ2-7
V gene: TRBV6-5
clone size: many
D gene: TRBD1
CDR3 protein: CASSSGVPGQGAYEQYF
CDR3 DNA: TGTGCCAGCAGTTCCGGAGTACCGGGGCAGGGGGCCTACGAGCAGTACTTC

J gene: TRBJ2-7
V gene: TRBV6-1
clone size: .
D gene: TRBD2
CDR3 protein: CASSQVTSPMYEQYF
CDR3 DNA: TGTGCCAGCAGTCAAGTGACTAGCCCAATGTACGAGCAGTACTTC

J gene: TRBJ1-3
V gene: TRBV7-2
clone size: few
D gene: .
CDR3 protein: CASSESSGNTIYF
CDR3 DNA: TGTGCCAGCAGCGAATCCTCTGGAAACACCATATATTTT

J gene: TRBJ2-7
V gene: TRBV12-3/TRBV12-4
clone size: many
D gene: TRBD1
CDR3 protein: CASSFAQGAGEQYF
CDR3 DNA: TGTGCCAGCAGTTTTGCCCAGGGGGCTGGCGAGCAGTACTTC

J gene: TRBJ2-7
V gene: TRBV2
clone size: many
D gene: .
CDR3 protein: CASSLLQGRGEQYF
CDR3 DNA: TGTGCCAGCAGCCTACTACAGGGAAGGGGCGAGCAGTACTTC

J gene: TRBJ1-2
V gene: TRBV28
clone size: .
D gene: .
CDR3 protein: CASSFPIANYGYTF
CDR3 DNA: TGTGCCAGCAGTTTCCCGATAGCTAACTATGGCTACACCTTC

J gene: TRBJ1-1
V gene: TRBV7-2
clone size: few
D gene: .
CDR3 protein: CASSSGPMNTEAFF
CDR3 DNA: TGTGCCAGCAGCTCAGGACCGATGAACACTGAAGCTTTCTTT

J gene: TRBJ1-1
V gene: TRBV14
clone size: few
D gene: TRBD1
CDR3 protein: CASSPARGPTEAFF
CDR3 DNA: TGTGCCAGCAGCCCGGCCAGGGGGCCAACCGAAGCTTTCTTT

J gene: TRBJ2-7
V gene: TRBV6-1
clone size: .
D gene: .
CDR3 protein: CASKAGSYEQYF
CDR3 DNA: TGTGCCAGCAAGGCGGGGTCCTACGAGCAGTACTTC

J gene: TRBJ1-1
V gene: TRBV29-1
clone size: few
D gene: TRBD1
CDR3 protein: CSVSGTGEGAEAFF
CDR3 DNA: TGCAGCGTTTCCGGGACAGGGGAAGGGGCTGAAGCTTTCTTT

J gene: TRBJ1-1
V gene: TRBV18
clone size: few
D gene: .
CDR3 protein: CASSPPRLVNTEAFF
CDR3 DNA: TGTGCCAGCTCACCACCCCGCCTGGTGAACACTGAAGCTTTCTTT

J gene: TRBJ1-1
V gene: TRBV28
clone size: many
D gene: .
CDR3 protein: CAIMISTGQYTEAFF
CDR3 DNA: TGTGCCATAATGATCTCCACAGGGCAGTACACTGAAGCTTTCTTT

J gene: TRBJ2-7
V gene: TRBV7-2
clone size: many
D gene: .
CDR3 protein: CASSFARSYEQYF
CDR3 DNA: TGTGCCAGCAGCTTTGCCAGATCCTACGAGCAGTACTTC

J gene: TRBJ1-2
V gene: TRBV28
clone size: .
D gene: .
CDR3 protein: CASSFSTLGYTF
CDR3 DNA: TGTGCCAGCAGTTTCTCCACGTTGGGCTACACCTTC

J gene: TRBJ1-1
V gene: TRBV24-1
clone size: .
D gene: .
CDR3 protein: CATSAGHMNTEAFF
CDR3 DNA: TGTGCCACCAGCGCCGGACATATGAACACTGAAGCTTTCTTT